This TCR beta chain stems from a study of blood T cell repertoires in COVID-19. Study as a whole: Spain, Italy and the United States supplied samples that represented acute and convalescent COVID-19. From T cells, B-cell-depleted T cells, or PBMCs came the material, which was cDNA or gDNA.

In the authors' workflow: It was from reference gene primer amplification that nucleated cell counts were estimated. Profiled with immunoSEQ multiplex PCR; TCRdb holds only in-frame clones, not every one. The D gene and trimming were derived from the DNA, and the V and J assignments and clone size from that table. The repertoire consists of about 260,000 clones, with 85% to 90% occurring once and the leading ten covering roughly 1.6%. The V and J ends lost 3 bases and 1 base respectively, with 9 bases between them. Germline assignment: CDR1 MDHEN and CDR2 SYDVKM. The CDR3 spans 14 residues. The receptor comes from a woman aged 40 to 50 who had recovered from COVID-19. V is TRBV28 and J is TRBJ1-1; unclear D gene. The sample was peripheral blood. The CDR3 DNA sequence: TGTGCCAGCAGTTTCGAGGGCTGGAACACTGAAGCTTTCTTT. Residues: CASSFEGWNTEAFF.